The clone carrying this TCR beta chain was seen a single time. Its antigen is undetermined. HIV-positive participants were all treated in the United States. This specimen belongs to a study of long-term antiretroviral therapy in people with HIV. Study conclusions and caveats: Before ART, certain clones expanded, and these dominated the repertoire at all time points.

V was clipped by 1 base and J by 6 bases, with 7 bases between them. Per the germline V gene, CDR1 is SGHVS and CDR2 is FQNEAQ. The CDR3 length is 13 residues. At the survey level, the v3.0 immunoSEQ assay was run. TCRdb's table, derived via immunoSEQ multiplex PCR, lists solely in-frame clones and lacks some. The repertoire holds tens of thousands of clones, with less than 90% as singletons. Sequencing was performed on unsorted PBMCs, taken around 5 years before starting antiretroviral therapy. The receptor's source is a man in his fifties with HIV. V gene TRBV7-8 combines with J gene TRBJ2-1; D unclear. CDR3 in amino acids: CASSLDGSNEQFF. The DNA of the CDR3 is TGTGCCAGCAGCTTAGACGGTAGCAATGAGCAGTTCTTC.